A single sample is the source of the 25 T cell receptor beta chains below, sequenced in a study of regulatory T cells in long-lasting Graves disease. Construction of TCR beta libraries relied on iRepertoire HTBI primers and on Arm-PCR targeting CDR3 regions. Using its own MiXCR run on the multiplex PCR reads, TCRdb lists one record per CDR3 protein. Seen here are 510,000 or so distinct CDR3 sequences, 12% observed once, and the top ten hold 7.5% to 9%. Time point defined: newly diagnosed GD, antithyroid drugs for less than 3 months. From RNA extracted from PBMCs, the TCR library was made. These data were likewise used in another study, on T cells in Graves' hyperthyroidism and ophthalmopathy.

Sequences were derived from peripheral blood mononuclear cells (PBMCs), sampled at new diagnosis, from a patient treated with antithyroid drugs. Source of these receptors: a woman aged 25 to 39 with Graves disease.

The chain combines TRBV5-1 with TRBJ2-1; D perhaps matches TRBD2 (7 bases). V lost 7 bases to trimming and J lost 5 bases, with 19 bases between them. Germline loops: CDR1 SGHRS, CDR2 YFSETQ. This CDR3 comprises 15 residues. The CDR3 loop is CASVGGGPFDNEQFF. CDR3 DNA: TGCGCCAGCGTGGGGGGGGGGCCTTTCGACAATGAGCAGTTCTTC.

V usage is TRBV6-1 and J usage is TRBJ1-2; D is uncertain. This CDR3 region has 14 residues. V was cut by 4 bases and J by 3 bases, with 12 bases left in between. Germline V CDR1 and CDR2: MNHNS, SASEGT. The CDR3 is CASSGWTLDYGYTF. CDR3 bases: TGTGCCAGCAGTGGATGGACTCTCGACTATGGCTACACCTTC.

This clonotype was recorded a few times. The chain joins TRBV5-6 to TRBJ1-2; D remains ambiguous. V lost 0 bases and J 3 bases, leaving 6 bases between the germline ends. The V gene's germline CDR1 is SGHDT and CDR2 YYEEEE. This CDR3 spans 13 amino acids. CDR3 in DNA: TGTGCCAGCAGCTTGGGGGTCTACTATGGCTACACCTTC. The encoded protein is CASSLGVYYGYTF.

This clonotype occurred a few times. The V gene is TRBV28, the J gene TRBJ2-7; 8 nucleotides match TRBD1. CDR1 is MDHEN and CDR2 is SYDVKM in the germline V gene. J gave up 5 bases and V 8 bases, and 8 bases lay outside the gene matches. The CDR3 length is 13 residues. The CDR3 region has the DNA TGTGCCAGCGCCGCAGGGGGCCTAAACGAGCAGTACTTC. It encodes CASAAGGLNEQYF.

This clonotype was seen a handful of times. In DNA form, the CDR3 reads TGTGCCAGCAGCTTTGGCGGAGCGGGACAGCAGTTCTTC. It translates to CASSFGGAGQQFF. V usage is TRBV5-6 and J usage is TRBJ2-1, with 7 bases aligning to TRBD2. Germline CDR1 SGHDT, CDR2 YYEEEE. The CDR3 contains 13 residues. With 2 bases clipped from V and 11 bases from J, the junction kept 7 bases outside the gene matches.

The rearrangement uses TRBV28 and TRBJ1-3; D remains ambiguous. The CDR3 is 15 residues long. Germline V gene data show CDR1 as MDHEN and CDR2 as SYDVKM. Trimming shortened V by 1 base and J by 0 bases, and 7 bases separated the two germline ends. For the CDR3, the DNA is TGTGCCAGCAGTTTATTCAAGAGCTCTGGAAACACCATATATTTT. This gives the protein CASSLFKSSGNTIYF. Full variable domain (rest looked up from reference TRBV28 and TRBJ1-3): DVKVTQSSRYLVKRTGEKVFLECVQDMDHENMFWYRQDPGLGLRLIYFSYDVKMKEKGDIPEGYSVSREKKERFSLILESASTNQTSMYLCASSLFKSSGNTIYFGEGSWLTVV.

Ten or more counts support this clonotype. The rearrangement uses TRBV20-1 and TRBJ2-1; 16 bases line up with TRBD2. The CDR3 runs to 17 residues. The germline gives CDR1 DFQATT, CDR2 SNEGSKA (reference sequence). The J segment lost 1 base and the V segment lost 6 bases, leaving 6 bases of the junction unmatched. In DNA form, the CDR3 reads TGCAGTGCGGGGGGGACTAGCGGGAGGGTATCCTACAATGAGCAGTTCTTC. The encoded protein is CSAGGTSGRVSYNEQFF.

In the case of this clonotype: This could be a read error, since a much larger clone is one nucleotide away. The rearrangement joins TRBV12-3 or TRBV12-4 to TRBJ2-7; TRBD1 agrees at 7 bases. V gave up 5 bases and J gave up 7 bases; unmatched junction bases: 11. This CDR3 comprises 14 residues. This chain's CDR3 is CASSPDRVVGEQYF. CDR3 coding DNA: TGTGCCAGCAGTCCCGACAGGGTGGTGGGTGAGCAGTACTTC.

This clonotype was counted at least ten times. The CDR3 region has the DNA TGCAGCGAGATACTAGCATTCTCATCCTACAATGAGCAGTTCTTC. It yields the protein CSEILAFSSYNEQFF. The chain is built from TRBV29-1 and TRBJ2-1; D perhaps matches TRBD2 (6 bases). There are 15 residues in the CDR3. Germline assignment: CDR1 SQVTM and CDR2 ANQGSEA. Trimming removed 7 bases from V and 1 base from J, with 17 bases in between.

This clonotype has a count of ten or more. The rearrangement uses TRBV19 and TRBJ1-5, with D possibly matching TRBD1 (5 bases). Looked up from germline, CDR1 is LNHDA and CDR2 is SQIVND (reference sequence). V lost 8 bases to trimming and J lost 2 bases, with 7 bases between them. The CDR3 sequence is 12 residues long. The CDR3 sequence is CASQGGNQPQHF. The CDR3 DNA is TGTGCCAGTCAAGGGGGCAATCAGCCCCAGCATTTT.

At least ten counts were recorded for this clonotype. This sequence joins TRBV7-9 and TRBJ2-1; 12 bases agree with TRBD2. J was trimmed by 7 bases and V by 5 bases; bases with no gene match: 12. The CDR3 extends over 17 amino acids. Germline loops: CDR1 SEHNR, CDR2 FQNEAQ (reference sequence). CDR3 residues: CASSLTRTSGTLNEQFF. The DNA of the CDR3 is TGTGCCAGCAGCCTCACGCGGACTAGCGGGACCCTTAATGAGCAGTTCTTC.

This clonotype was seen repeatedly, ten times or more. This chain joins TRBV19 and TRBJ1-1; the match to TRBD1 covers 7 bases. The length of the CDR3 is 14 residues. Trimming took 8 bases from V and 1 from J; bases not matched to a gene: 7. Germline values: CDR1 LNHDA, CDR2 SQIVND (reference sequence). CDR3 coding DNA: TGTGCCAGTGCCTACAGGGGAGGGAACACTGAAGCTTTCTTT. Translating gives CASAYRGGNTEAFF.

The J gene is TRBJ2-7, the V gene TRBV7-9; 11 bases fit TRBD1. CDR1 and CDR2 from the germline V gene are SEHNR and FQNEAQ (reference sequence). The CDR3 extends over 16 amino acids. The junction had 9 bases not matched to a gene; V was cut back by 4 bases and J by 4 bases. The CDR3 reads CASSSRSRDRGYEQYF. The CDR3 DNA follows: TGTGCCAGCAGCTCCCGGAGCCGGGACAGGGGGTACGAGCAGTACTTC. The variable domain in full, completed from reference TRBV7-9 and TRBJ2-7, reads DTGVSQNPRHKITKRGQNVTFRCDPISEHNRLYWYRQTLGQGPEFLTYFQNEAQLEKSRLLSDRFSAERPKGSFSTLEIQRTEQGDSAMYLCASSSRSRDRGYEQYFGPGTRLTVT.

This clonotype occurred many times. CDR3 nucleotides: TGCAGCGTTGTACGTCGCGGCAGGGAATCTGTTGGCTACACCTTC. Translation gives CSVVRRGRESVGYTF. The chain recombines TRBV29-1 with TRBJ1-2; possible D gene TRBD1, 5 bases. CDR1 and CDR2 from the germline V gene are SQVTM and ANQGSEA. V was clipped by 4 bases and J by 7 bases, with 22 bases between them. CDR3 length: 15 residues.

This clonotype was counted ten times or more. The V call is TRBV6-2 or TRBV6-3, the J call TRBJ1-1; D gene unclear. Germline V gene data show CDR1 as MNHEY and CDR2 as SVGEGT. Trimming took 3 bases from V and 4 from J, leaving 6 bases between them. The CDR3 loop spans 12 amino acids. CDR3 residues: CASSYVSTEAFF. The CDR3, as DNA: TGTGCCAGCAGTTATGTTAGCACTGAAGCTTTCTTT.

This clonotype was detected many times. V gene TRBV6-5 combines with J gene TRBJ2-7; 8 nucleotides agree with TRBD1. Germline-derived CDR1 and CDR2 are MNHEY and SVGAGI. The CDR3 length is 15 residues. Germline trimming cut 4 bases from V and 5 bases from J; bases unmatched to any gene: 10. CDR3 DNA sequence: TGTGCCAGCAGTTTCCTACCGACAGGGGAAGACGAGCAGTACTTC. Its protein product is CASSFLPTGEDEQYF.

The DNA of the CDR3 is TGTGCCAGCAGTCGGGGCCTGGGAGGAAACACCATATATTTT. Translating gives CASSRGLGGNTIYF. The chain uses TRBV27 and TRBJ1-3, with a weak D call TRBD1 (5 bases). Germline CDR1 reads MNHEY; CDR2 reads SMNVEV (reference sequence). The CDR3 contains 14 residues. V lost 5 bases and J 4 bases, leaving 12 bases between the germline ends.

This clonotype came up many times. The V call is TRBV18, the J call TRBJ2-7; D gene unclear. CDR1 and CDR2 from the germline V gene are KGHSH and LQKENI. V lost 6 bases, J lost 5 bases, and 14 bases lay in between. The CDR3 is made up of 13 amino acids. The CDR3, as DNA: TGTGCCAGCTCGTACCCCAGTTCCGACGAGCAGTACTTC. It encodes CASSYPSSDEQYF.

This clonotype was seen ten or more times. CDR3 loop: CASSLGVLAGGGADTQYF. As DNA, the CDR3 is TGTGCCAGCAGCTTAGGAGTTTTGGCGGGAGGTGGCGCAGATACGCAGTATTTT. The chain links TRBV11-2 to TRBJ2-3; TRBD2 matches 8 bases. The V segment lost 1 base and the J segment 4 bases; nucleotides outside the gene matches: 13. Germline CDR1 is SGHAT and CDR2 is FQNNGV. CDR3 length: 18 amino acids. The full variable domain, rest sourced from reference TRBV11-2 and TRBJ2-3, is EAGVAQSPRYKIIEKRQSVAFWCNPISGHATLYWYQQILGQGPKLLIQFQNNGVVDDSQLPKDRFSAERLKGVDSTLKIQPAKLEDSAVYLCASSLGVLAGGGADTQYFGPGTRLTVL.

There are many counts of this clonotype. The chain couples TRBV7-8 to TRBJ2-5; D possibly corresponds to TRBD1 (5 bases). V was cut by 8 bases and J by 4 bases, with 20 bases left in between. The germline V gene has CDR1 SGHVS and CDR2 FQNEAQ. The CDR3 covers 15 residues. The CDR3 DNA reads TGTGCCAGCGGAGCCTTCCAGGGAATCCGAGAGACCCAGTACTTC. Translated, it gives CASGAFQGIRETQYF.

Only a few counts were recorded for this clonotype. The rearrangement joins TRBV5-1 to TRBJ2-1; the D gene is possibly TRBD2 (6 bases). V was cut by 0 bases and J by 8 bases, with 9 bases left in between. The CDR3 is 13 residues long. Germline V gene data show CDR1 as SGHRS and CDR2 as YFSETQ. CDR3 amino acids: CASSLAGDDEQFF. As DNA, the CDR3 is TGCGCCAGCAGCTTGGCGGGGGACGATGAGCAGTTCTTC. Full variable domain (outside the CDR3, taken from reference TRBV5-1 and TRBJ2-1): KAGVTQTPRYLIKTRGQQVTLSCSPISGHRSVSWYQQTPGQGLQFLFEYFSETQRNKGNFPGRFSGRQFSNSRSEMNVSTLELGDSALYLCASSLAGDDEQFFGPGTRLTVL.

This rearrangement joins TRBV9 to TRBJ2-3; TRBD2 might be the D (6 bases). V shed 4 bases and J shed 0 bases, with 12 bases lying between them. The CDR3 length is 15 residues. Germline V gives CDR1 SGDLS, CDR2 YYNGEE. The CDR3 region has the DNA TGTGCCAGCAGCCAGGAGGGCGGGAGCACAGATACGCAGTATTTT. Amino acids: CASSQEGGSTDTQYF.

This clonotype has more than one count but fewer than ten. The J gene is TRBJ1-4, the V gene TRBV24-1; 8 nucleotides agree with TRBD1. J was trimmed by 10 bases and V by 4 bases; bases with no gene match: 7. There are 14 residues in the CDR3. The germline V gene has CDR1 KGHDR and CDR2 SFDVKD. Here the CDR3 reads CATSDPGQGGKLFF. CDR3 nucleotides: TGTGCCACCAGTGACCCCGGACAGGGAGGAAAACTGTTTTTT.

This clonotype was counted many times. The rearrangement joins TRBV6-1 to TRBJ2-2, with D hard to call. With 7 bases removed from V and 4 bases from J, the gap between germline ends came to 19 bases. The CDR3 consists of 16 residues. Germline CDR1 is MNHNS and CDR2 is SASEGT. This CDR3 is CASTEAEFFGTGELFF. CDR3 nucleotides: TGTGCCAGCACCGAAGCCGAGTTCTTCGGCACCGGGGAGCTGTTTTTT.

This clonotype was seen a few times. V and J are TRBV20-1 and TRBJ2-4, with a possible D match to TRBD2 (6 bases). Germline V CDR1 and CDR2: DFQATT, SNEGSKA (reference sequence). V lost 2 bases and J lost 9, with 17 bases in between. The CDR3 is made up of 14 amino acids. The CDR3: CSARYRERMSIQYF. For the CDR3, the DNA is TGCAGTGCTAGATACCGGGAGCGAATGAGCATTCAGTACTTC.